A selection of T cell receptor beta chains follows, all from one sample in a study of T cells in Graves' hyperthyroidism and ophthalmopathy. TCRdb passed the multiplex PCR reads through MiXCR, listing each CDR3 protein once. The sample holds roughly 800,000 distinct CDR3 sequences, over 35% seen once. Specimen: blood. Source of these receptors: a man aged 18 to 30 with Graves' hyperthyroidism. Each CDR3 is given with its conserved first and last residue. D genes are given only for firm matches. Some rows mark clone size as missing; the rest say once, few, many or name a class of expanded clone.

TRBJ2-5 NA NA TRBV20-1 TGCAGTGCTAGTTTAAGGGGGAACTTC CSASLRGNF
TRBJ2-7 NA TRBD2 TRBV12-3/TRBV12-4 TGTGCCAGCAGTGCCTCACAGCGGGAAGAGTACTTC CASSASQREEYF
TRBJ2-7 few NA TRBV7-2 TGTGCCAGCAGCCCACCCGGGCTCCACTACGAGCAGTACTTC CASSPPGLHYEQYF
TRBJ1-1 NA NA TRBV5-1 TGTGCCAGCAGCGCGCCCGAGGGCCTTACTGAAGCTTTCTTT CASSAPEGLTEAFF
TRBJ1-3 NA NA TRBV29-1 TGCAGCGTTGAAAGGGGCGGGAACACCATATATTTT CSVERGGNTIYF
TRBJ2-7 NA NA TRBV7-3 TGTGCCAGCAGCTTATCCCGGACCGGCGCATCCTACGAGCAGTACTTC CASSLSRTGASYEQYF
TRBJ1-2 NA TRBD1 TRBV7-2 TGTGCCAGCAGCATGTCGGGACAGGGGAGCGGCTACACCTTC CASSMSGQGSGYTF
TRBJ1-6 NA NA TRBV5-6 TGTGCCAGCAGATTAGGGGCCTCACCCCTCCACTTT CASRLGASPLHF
TRBJ2-7 NA NA TRBV4-1 TGCGCCAGCAGCCAAGGGTCGGGACTTGGCTACGAGCAGTACTTC CASSQGSGLGYEQYF
TRBJ2-2 few NA TRBV20-1 TGCAGTGCTAGTTCCGGCGGGGAGCTGTTTTTT CSASSGGELFF
TRBJ2-4 NA NA TRBV29-1 TGCAGCGTTGGTGGACTCGGGATTCAGTACTTC CSVGGLGIQYF
TRBJ1-4 few NA TRBV12-3/TRBV12-4 TGTGCCAGCAGCTTGGGGCGGTCCGCGGAAAAACTGTTTTTT CASSLGRSAEKLFF
TRBJ2-7 many NA TRBV15 TGTGCCACCAAGCGCGGTATCCCCTGGCGGGACTACGAGCAGTACTTC CATKRGIPWRDYEQYF
TRBJ2-7 many TRBD1 TRBV15 TGTGCCACCAGCATGTCCGGGACAGGGACCTACGAGCAGTACTTC CATSMSGTGTYEQYF
TRBJ1-4 once NA TRBV6-4 TGTGCCAGCAGTGACTCGAGCAGGGAGCTGAGTGAAAAACTGTTTTTT CASSDSSRELSEKLFF
TRBJ2-5 many TRBD2 TRBV7-9 TGTGCCAGCAGGGGACTAGCGTTGGAGACCCAGTACTTC CASRGLALETQYF
TRBJ1-1 few TRBD1 TRBV9 TGTGCCAGCAGTTCTCAGGGGGCCGGTGAAGCTTTCTTT CASSSQGAGEAFF
TRBJ1-6 NA NA TRBV10-3 TGTGCCATCAGTGAGAGGGCGGGGGGTTCACCCCTCCACTTT CAISERAGGSPLHF
TRBJ2-5 many NA TRBV10-1 TGCGCCAGCACCCTAGGACGGAACCAAGAGACCCAGTACTTC CASTLGRNQETQYF
TRBJ2-3 NA NA TRBV7-9 TGTGCCAGCAGCTTTGGGGCAGATACGCAGTATTTT CASSFGADTQYF
TRBJ2-7 few NA TRBV7-9 TGTGCCAGCAGCTTGGCAGGGGTAGCTCGCGAGCAGTACTTC CASSLAGVAREQYF
TRBJ2-7 NA TRBD2 TRBV7-9 TGTGCCAGCAGCTCTACGCGGGGAGGGGACGAGCAGTACTTC CASSSTRGGDEQYF
TRBJ1-2 few NA TRBV6-5 TGTGCCAGCAGTGATCCCGGGACCGGACCTAACTATGGCTACACCTTC CASSDPGTGPNYGYTF
TRBJ1-1 few NA TRBV20-1 TGCAGTGCTAGAGATATGAAGGACACTGAAGCTTTCTTT CSARDMKDTEAFF
TRBJ1-1 NA NA TRBV6-1 TGTGCCAGCACGGGGTATCGTTTTGAAGCTTTCTTT CASTGYRFEAFF
TRBJ2-5 NA NA TRBV12-3/TRBV12-4 TGTGCCAGCAGTTTTAACGGGGAGACCCAGTACTTC CASSFNGETQYF